The next 23 T cell receptor beta chains were all read from a single sample in a study of blood T cell repertoires in COVID-19. Assay used: immunoSEQ multiplex PCR; TCRdb lists only in-frame clones, some missing. The sample includes around 320,000 clones, around nine tenths of them seen just once. The sample was PBMCs or T cells enriched from blood (not recorded which). The origin of the receptors is a woman aged 30 to 39 who had been exposed to COVID-19.

This chain links TRBV5-1 with TRBJ1-1; perhaps TRBD1 as D (6 bases). The CDR3 spans 15 residues. V was clipped by 4 bases and J by 1 base, with 14 bases between them. CDR1 is SGHRS and CDR2 is YFSETQ in the germline V gene. The CDR3: CASSPSGGWNTEAFF. In DNA form, the CDR3 reads TGCGCCAGCAGCCCCAGCGGGGGCTGGAACACTGAAGCTTTCTTT.

The V call is TRBV7-2, the J call TRBJ1-4, with no clear D. Germline CDR1 is SGHTA and CDR2 is FQGNSA. The CDR3 contains 17 residues. The ends were cut back, 0 bases at V and 2 bases at J, with 13 bases in the middle. CDR3 amino acids: CASSLAPGTPTNEKLFF. The CDR3 nucleotides are TGTGCCAGCAGCTTAGCGCCGGGTACCCCCACTAATGAAAAACTGTTTTTT.

The chain joins TRBV10-3 to TRBJ1-2; the D is unclear. CDR1 is ENHRY, CDR2 SYGVKD, per germline. CDR3 length equals 15 residues. V was clipped by 2 bases and J by 5 bases, with 15 bases between them. Here the CDR3 reads CAISENERFGYGYTF. The CDR3 DNA reads as TGTGCCATCAGTGAGAATGAAAGGTTCGGGTATGGCTACACCTTC.

This rearrangement joins TRBV11-2 to TRBJ1-1, with D possibly TRBD1 on 5 matching bases. CDR1 is SGHAT and CDR2 is FQNNGV in the germline V gene. Trimming took 5 bases from V and 1 from J, leaving 17 bases between them. The CDR3 consists of 16 residues. The CDR3 bases are TGTGCCAGCAGCCGCCTTGGTGTGGGGGGGAACACTGAAGCTTTCTTT. The encoded protein is CASSRLGVGGNTEAFF.

V is TRBV4-2 and J is TRBJ2-7; D might be TRBD1 (5 bases). There are 15 residues in the CDR3. Germline CDR1 reads LGHNA; CDR2 reads YNFKEQ. V shed 0 bases and J shed 2 bases, with 11 bases lying between them. CDR3 loop: CASSQEGQPTYEQYF. CDR3 DNA sequence: TGTGCCAGCAGCCAAGAGGGGCAGCCGACCTACGAGCAGTACTTC.

This clone was observed a single time. The chain combines TRBV18 with TRBJ1-4, with a weak D call TRBD1 (5 bases). The CDR3 extends over 15 amino acids. Germline loops: CDR1 KGHSH, CDR2 LQKENI. V was clipped by 0 bases and J by 4 bases, with 9 bases between them. CDR3 residues: CASSPPAGDNEKLFF. DNA for the CDR3: TGTGCCAGCTCACCACCGGCGGGGGATAATGAAAAACTGTTTTTT.

The rearrangement uses TRBV2 and TRBJ1-2, with D maybe TRBD1 (6 bases). This CDR3 comprises 13 residues. V lost 3 bases and J lost 7, with 12 bases in between. Germline CDR1 SNHLY, CDR2 FYNNEI. The CDR3 sequence: CASSEDSLGGYTF. The CDR3, as DNA: TGTGCCAGCAGTGAGGACAGCCTCGGTGGCTACACCTTC.

This clone was seen just once. CDR3 sequence reads: CASSLWLHSINYGYTF. CDR3 nucleotides: TGTGCCAGCAGCTTATGGCTGCATTCAATTAACTATGGCTACACCTTC. The J gene is TRBJ1-2, the V gene TRBV7-9, with unresolved D. This CDR3 is built from 16 residues. Germline CDR1 is SEHNR and CDR2 is FQNEAQ (reference sequence). Trimming shortened V by 2 bases and J by 1 base, and 14 bases separated the two germline ends.

The chain couples TRBV7-2 to TRBJ1-5; TRBD1 matches at 8 bases. V gave up 4 bases and J gave up 4 bases; unmatched junction bases: 3. CDR3 size: 14 residues. Germline V gives CDR1 SGHTA, CDR2 FQGNSA. The CDR3 DNA follows: TGTGCCAGCAGCTCAAGACAGGGGAATCAGCCCCAGCATTTT. Translated: CASSSRQGNQPQHF.

The rearrangement joins TRBV7-3 to TRBJ2-2; D is unclear. This CDR3 has 14 residues. Per the germline V gene, CDR1 is SGHTA and CDR2 is FQGTGA. Trimming left V 5 bases short and J 1 base short, with 8 bases between. CDR3 DNA sequence: TGTGCCAGCAGCCCCGGGTTGAACACCGGGGAGCTGTTTTTT. Residues: CASSPGLNTGELFF.

J is TRBJ1-5 and V is TRBV4-1; a possible D gene is TRBD1 (5 bases). CDR1 is MGHRA and CDR2 is YSYEKL in the germline V gene. This CDR3 has 14 residues. V lost 0 bases, J lost 5 bases, and 8 bases lay in between. Here the CDR3 DNA reads TGCGCCAGCAGCCAAGACCGGGGGTATCAGCCCCAGCATTTT. Translating it yields CASSQDRGYQPQHF.

The chain carries TRBV3-1 (or the pseudogene TRBV3-2) and TRBJ2-7; weak D call: TRBD2 (6 bases). CDR3 length equals 14 residues. Per the germline V gene, CDR1 is LGHDT and CDR2 is YNNKEL (reference sequence). The V gene lost 6 bases and the J gene lost 3 bases, with 15 bases spanning the gap. DNA of the CDR3: TGTGCCAGCAGTCGGGACTCCCGGGGCTACGAGCAGTACTTC. This gives the protein CASSRDSRGYEQYF.

The rearrangement links TRBV4-3 to TRBJ1-3; D not resolved. The CDR3 is made up of 13 amino acids. Germline lookup yields CDR1 LGHNA and CDR2 YSLEER. Trimming removed 1 base from V and 3 bases from J, with 4 bases in between. The CDR3 sequence: CASSQGHGNTIYF. CDR3 bases: TGCGCCAGCAGCCAAGGGCATGGAAACACCATATATTTT.

The genes are TRBV4-1 and TRBJ2-7, with 8 bases that match TRBD2. This CDR3 spans 16 amino acids. The V gene's germline CDR1 is MGHRA and CDR2 YSYEKL. The junction had 6 bases not matched to a gene; V was cut back by 2 bases and J by 0 bases. The CDR3 spells CASSQQPGGASYEQYF. CDR3 in DNA: TGCGCCAGCAGCCAACAACCCGGGGGGGCCTCCTACGAGCAGTACTTC.

This clone turned up a few times. This rearrangement joins TRBV7-9 to TRBJ2-7; the match to TRBD2 covers 7 bases. In germline, CDR1 is SEHNR, CDR2 FQNEAQ (reference sequence). V lost 4 bases, J lost 6 bases, and 15 bases stayed unmatched. CDR3 size: 16 residues. The CDR3 region is CASSYRWGGEDPEQYF. DNA for the CDR3: TGTGCCAGCAGCTATCGCTGGGGAGGGGAGGATCCCGAGCAGTACTTC.

The rearrangement links TRBV29-1 to TRBJ2-7; the D gene is possibly TRBD2 (6 bases). This CDR3 comprises 15 residues. Germline V gene sequence: CDR1 SQVTM, CDR2 ANQGSEA. Between the trimmed V and J ends, which lost 7 bases and 1 base, there was a span of 20 bases. CDR3 coding DNA: TGCAGCGCTTCACTTCCGGGACTGATATCCTACGAGCAGTACTTC. Its translation: CSASLPGLISYEQYF.

The chain recombines TRBV11-2 with TRBJ2-3; D is unclear. Trimming pared 1 base from V and 8 bases from J, leaving 10 bases between. The germline V gene encodes CDR1 SGHAT and CDR2 FQNNGV. The CDR3 runs 13 residues. The CDR3 nucleotides read TGTGCCAGCAGCTTAGGGCCCCCTGGTACGCAGTATTTT. Translation gives CASSLGPPGTQYF. Variable domain in full (rest from reference TRBV11-2 and TRBJ2-3): EAGVAQSPRYKIIEKRQSVAFWCNPISGHATLYWYQQILGQGPKLLIQFQNNGVVDDSQLPKDRFSAERLKGVDSTLKIQPAKLEDSAVYLCASSLGPPGTQYFGPGTRLTVL.

J is TRBJ1-1 and V is TRBV19; 7 nucleotides line up with TRBD1. This CDR3 spans 16 amino acids. The germline gives CDR1 LNHDA, CDR2 SQIVND (reference sequence). Germline trimming cut 3 bases from V and 3 bases from J; bases unmatched to any gene: 10. The CDR3 nucleotides read TGTGCCAGTAGTATCCCTCTGTTGACAGGGTACACTGAAGCTTTCTTT. This codes for CASSIPLLTGYTEAFF.

The chain uses TRBV6-5 and TRBJ1-6; D unresolved. Between the trimmed V and J ends, which lost 0 bases and 11 bases, there was a span of 11 bases. Germline loops: CDR1 MNHEY, CDR2 SVGAGI. The length of the CDR3 is 14 residues. The CDR3 loop is CASSYSTGAAPLHF. The CDR3, as DNA: TGTGCCAGCAGTTACTCGACGGGTGCGGCACCCCTCCACTTT.

This clone was seen a handful of times. The chain has TRBV19 and TRBJ1-1, with TRBD1 identical over 8 bases. From germline, CDR1 is LNHDA and CDR2 SQIVND (reference sequence). The CDR3 contains 13 residues. With V trimmed by 7 bases and J by 4 bases, 5 bases remained unmatched. This chain's CDR3 is CASTPGGVTEAFF. CDR3 in DNA: TGTGCCAGTACCCCAGGGGGCGTCACTGAAGCTTTCTTT.

The chain has TRBV19 and TRBJ1-5, with D perhaps matching TRBD1 (6 bases). Trimming left V 6 bases short and J 2 bases short, with 14 bases between. CDR3 length: 15 residues. Germline CDR1 and CDR2: LNHDA and SQIVND (reference sequence). The DNA of the CDR3 is TGTGCCAGTAGCCCTCACAGGGCTGGCAATCAGCCCCAGCATTTT. Translated: CASSPHRAGNQPQHF. Drawing the rest from reference TRBV19 and TRBJ1-5, the complete variable domain is DGGITQSPKYLFRKEGQNVTLSCEQNLNHDAMYWYRQDPGQGLRLIYYSQIVNDFQKGDIAEGYSVSREKKESFPLTVTSAQKNPTAFYLCASSPHRAGNQPQHFGDGTRLSIL.

The chain has TRBV3-1 (or the pseudogene TRBV3-2) and TRBJ1-2, with TRBD1 matching over 9 bases. This CDR3 comprises 16 residues. V was pared by 2 bases and J by 6 bases, with 10 bases of the junction left unmatched. In germline, CDR1 is LGHDT, CDR2 YNNKEL (reference sequence). The CDR3 loop reads CASSQTPVGTGNGYTF. The CDR3 nucleotides are TGTGCCAGCAGCCAAACGCCGGTGGGGACAGGGAATGGCTACACCTTC.

The chain has TRBV15 and TRBJ2-3; D possibly corresponds to TRBD1 (6 bases). Germline V lookup: CDR1 LNHNV, CDR2 YYDKDF (reference sequence). The V end was cut by 5 bases, the J end by 1 base, with 13 bases between. This CDR3 has 15 amino acids. CDR3 bases: TGTGCCACCAGCCCACGGGCAGGGGGCACAGATACGCAGTATTTT. Its protein is CATSPRAGGTDTQYF.